This T cell receptor beta chain was identified in a study of T cells expressing NK-cell markers (dated by TCRdb to 2020 to 2022). Regarding the complete study: Eight donors provided sorted CD3+CD56+NKG2C+, CD3+CD56+NKG2C- and CD3+CD56-NKG2C+ T-cell subsets, whose TCR beta-chain repertoires were profiled. Seven of the eight sequenced donors were HCMV-seropositive and one was HCMV-seronegative. All eight donors whose samples were sequenced were randomly selected healthy volunteers, three of them men and five women. The libraries were sequenced on Illumina HiSeq 2000/2500, MiSeq or NextSeq, producing 2 x 150 bp reads.

The sample was run on an Illumina HiSeq 2000. 5'RACE template switching, by which a universal primer site and unique molecular identifiers were added, was used to make TCR beta cDNA libraries. cDNA synthesis was primed from the TCR beta constant segment and was followed by two successive PCR amplification steps. On the authors' methods: MIGEC was used to demultiplex reads and group reads by UMI, and MiTCR was used to assemble and quantify clonotypes. Only TCR cDNA sequences supported by at least two reads were kept to exclude erroneous sequences. The tcR package was used for downstream repertoire analysis, with clonotypes matched between fractions based on CDR3 nucleotide sequence plus V segment. VDJmatch was used to annotate antigen specificity against VDJdb, with one amino acid substitution in CDR3 allowed. The reads were reprocessed in TCRdb, with one entry per CDR3 protein sequence and no accompanying DNA. TCRdb's processing, not the authors' own work, is the source of the V and J calls. The record for this sample contains a few hundred thousand distinct CDR3 sequences. The ten largest clones represent about 5.2% of the sample.

CDR1 SGHTA and CDR2 FQGTGA are derived from the germline V gene. Inclusive of the bounding cysteine and phenylalanine, the CDR3 is 16 residues long. DNA was not recorded. The full study reports these points: Whether the expanded NKG2C-expressing T cell clones were specific for HCMV antigens was left unclear. Those dominant clonotypes were again the most abundant among CD3+CD56-NKG2C+ cells in a handful of donors, at roughly 25-60.1%. In over five donors, the dominant CD3+CD56+NKG2C+ clonotypes were among the top 10 CD8+ clonotypes and accounted for about 1.0-7.5% of CD8+ T cells.

HCMV serostatus was determined by detecting HCMV-specific IgG in serum with a commercial ELISA kit. Peripheral blood mononuclear cells were isolated from blood by Ficoll density gradient centrifugation. A note on this clonotype: Its recognized antigen is unknown.

What was sequenced was blood T cells: a sorted CD56 or NKG2C T cell subset, CD4+ or CD8+ T cells, or bulk PBMC T cells (not recorded which). This sequence was found in a man aged 18-75 years in good health. The chain employs TRBV7-3 and TRBJ2-2; TCRdb's D call, TRBD2, is unchecked because there is no DNA. CDR3 loop: CASSVKAGGNTGELFF.